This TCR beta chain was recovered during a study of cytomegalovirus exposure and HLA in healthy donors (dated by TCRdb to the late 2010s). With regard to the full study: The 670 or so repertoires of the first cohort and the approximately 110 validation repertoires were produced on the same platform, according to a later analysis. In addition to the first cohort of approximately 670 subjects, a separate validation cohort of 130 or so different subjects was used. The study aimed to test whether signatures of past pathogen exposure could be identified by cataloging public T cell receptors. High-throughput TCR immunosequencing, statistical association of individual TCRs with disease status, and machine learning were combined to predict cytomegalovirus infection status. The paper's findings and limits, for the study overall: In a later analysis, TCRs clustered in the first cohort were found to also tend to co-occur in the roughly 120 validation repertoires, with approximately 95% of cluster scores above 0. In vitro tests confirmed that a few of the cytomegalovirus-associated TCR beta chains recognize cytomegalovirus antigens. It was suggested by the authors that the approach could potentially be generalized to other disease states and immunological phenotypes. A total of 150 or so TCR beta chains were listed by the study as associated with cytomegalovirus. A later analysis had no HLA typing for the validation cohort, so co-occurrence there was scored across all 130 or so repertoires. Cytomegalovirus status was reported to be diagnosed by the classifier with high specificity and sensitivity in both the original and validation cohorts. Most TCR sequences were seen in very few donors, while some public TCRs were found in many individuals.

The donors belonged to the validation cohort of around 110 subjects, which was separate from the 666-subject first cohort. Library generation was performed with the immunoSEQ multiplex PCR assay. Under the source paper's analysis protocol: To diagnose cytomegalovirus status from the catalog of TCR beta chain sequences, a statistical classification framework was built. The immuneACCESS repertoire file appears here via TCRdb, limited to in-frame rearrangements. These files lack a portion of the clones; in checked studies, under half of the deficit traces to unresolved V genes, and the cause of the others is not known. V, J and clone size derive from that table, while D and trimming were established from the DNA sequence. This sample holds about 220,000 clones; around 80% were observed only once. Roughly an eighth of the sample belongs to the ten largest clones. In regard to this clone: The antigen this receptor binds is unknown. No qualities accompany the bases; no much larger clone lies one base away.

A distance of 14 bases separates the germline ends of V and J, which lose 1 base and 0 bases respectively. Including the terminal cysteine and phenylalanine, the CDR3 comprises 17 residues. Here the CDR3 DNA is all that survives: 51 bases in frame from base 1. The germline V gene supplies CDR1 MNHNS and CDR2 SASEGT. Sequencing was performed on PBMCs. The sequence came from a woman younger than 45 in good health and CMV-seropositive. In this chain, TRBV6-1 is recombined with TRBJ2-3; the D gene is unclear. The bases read TGTGCCAGCAGTGAAGGCTATTGGAGATCTAGCACAGATACGCAGTATTTT. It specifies CASSEGYWRSSTDTQYF.